Shown below are 2 T cell receptor beta chains from a single sample sequenced in a study of T cell responses to AZD1222 COVID-19 vaccine. Only in-frame clones appear in the TCRdb table, and some are missing; sequencing was by immunoSEQ multiplex PCR. The data hold some 99,000 clones, with roughly 90% observed a single time. Here the sequenced sample was peripheral blood, taken on day 0 of MenACWY control vaccination. Receptors were obtained from an adult in good health.

The gene calls are TRBV19 and TRBJ1-5, with D unclear. Germline-derived CDR1 and CDR2 are LNHDA and SQIVND (reference sequence). Deletions cut 9 bases from V and 7 bases from J, with 16 bases between. This CDR3 region has 13 residues. In DNA form, the CDR3 reads TGTGCCAGCTGTGTGGCTGAGGGACAGCCCCAGCATTTT. Amino acid sequence: CASCVAEGQPQHF. Together with reference TRBV19 and TRBJ1-5, the CDR3 gives the full variable domain: DGGITQSPKYLFRKEGQNVTLSCEQNLNHDAMYWYRQDPGQGLRLIYYSQIVNDFQKGDIAEGYSVSREKKESFPLTVTSAQKNPTAFYLCASCVAEGQPQHFGDGTRLSIL.

This clone came up a few times. The chain carries TRBV9 and TRBJ2-1, with TRBD2 matching 11 bases. CDR1 and CDR2 from the germline V gene are SGDLS and YYNGEE. The CDR3 runs to 16 residues. V trimming: 0 bases; J trimming: 6 bases; junction bases outside the gene matches: 5. This chain's CDR3 is CASSVAGTSGLNEQFF. CDR3 sequence (DNA): TGTGCCAGCAGCGTAGCAGGGACTAGCGGACTCAATGAGCAGTTCTTC.